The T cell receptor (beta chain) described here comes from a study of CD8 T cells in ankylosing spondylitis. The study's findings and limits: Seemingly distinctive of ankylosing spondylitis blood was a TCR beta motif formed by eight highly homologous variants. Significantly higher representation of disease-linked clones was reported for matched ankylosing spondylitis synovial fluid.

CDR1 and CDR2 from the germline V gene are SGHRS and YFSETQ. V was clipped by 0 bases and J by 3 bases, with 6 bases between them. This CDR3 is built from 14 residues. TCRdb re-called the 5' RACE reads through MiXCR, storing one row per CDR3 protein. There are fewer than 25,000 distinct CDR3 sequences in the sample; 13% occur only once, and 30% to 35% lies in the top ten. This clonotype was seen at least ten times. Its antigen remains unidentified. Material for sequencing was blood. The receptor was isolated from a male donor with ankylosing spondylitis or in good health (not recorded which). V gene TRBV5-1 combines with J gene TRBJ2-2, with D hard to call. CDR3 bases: TGCGCCAGCAGCTTGGATGTATACACCGGGGAGCTGTTTTTT. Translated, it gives CASSLDVYTGELFF.